This is a list of T cell receptor beta chains from one sample in a study of cytomegalovirus exposure and HLA in healthy donors. Clones were sequenced by immunoSEQ multiplex PCR, and TCRdb holds only the in-frame ones, with some missing. This sample's clone table lists about 84,000 clones. The sequenced sample was PBMCs. The receptor source for this set is a man aged 45-65 years in good health and CMV-seronegative. CDR3s leave out the opening cysteine and the closing phenylalanine or tryptophan.

v_call cdr3_aa
TRBV5-6 ASSFGQVNTGELF
TRBV2 ASISGRGYEQY
TRBV5-1 ASSLERPTDTQY
TRBV11-2 ASNRGGYEKLF
TRBV4-3 ASSQGISYNSPLH
TRBV10-3 AISEGGGGYGYT
TRBV7-6 ASKGGGTYNSPLH
TRBV5-5 ASSLGTSVPYEQY
TRBV18 ASSPGQGITGELF
TRBV5-1 ASSLGPGRSGETQY
TRBV7-9 ASSLALRRGPYEQY
TRBV10-1 ASSEGGEETQY
TRBV10-3 AISESSGHTYEQY
TRBV5-1 ASSPSPGSLSYEQY
TRBV11-1 ASSRDRGNTEAF
TRBV29-1 SVRGGNTEAF
TRBV28 ASLRDRGWETQY
TRBV7-8 ASTIVGTPVYGYT
TRBV19 ASRRLAGWNTGELF
TRBV18 ASSPRQGRNTEAF
TRBV7-9 ASSLLSGPNSPLH
TRBV6-1 ASSEPGQGSGNTIY
TRBV5-4 ASSRGNTEAF
TRBV7-2 AQGSLSYNEQF
TRBV28 ASSSQTRYEQY
TRBV28 ASSSYPHTSGVGTDTQY
TRBV9 ASSVLWGGPDTQY
TRBV13 ASSSRTSGFTDTQY
TRBV6-1 ASSGPGLDPGELF
TRBV5-6 ASSFNPGSYNEQF
TRBV28 ASSLEGAPNQPQH
TRBV11-2 ASSLHRGKNTEAF
TRBV23-1 ASSVPREVLGNQPQH
TRBV6-1 ASSVSGNSYEQY
TRBV6-5 ASSSLGQGNYGYT
TRBV9 ASSSGLAGGLTDTQY
TRBV7-3 ASSLRQTDVQY
TRBV6-5 ASTYRGSRNTIY
TRBV28 ASSFQTGENTGELF
TRBV30 AWSVGTSGSTDTQY
TRBV28 ASSTTGQPQH
TRBV27 ASSLSTSFLDTQY
TRBV7-2 ASSIASGGNYNEQF
TRBV9 ASSPGGRGPGDTQY
TRBV28 ASSARYGYT
TRBV19 ASRGLGGFQETQY
TRBV4-1 ASSHPATGGTDTQY
TRBV6-6 ASSPRGQQSPLH
TRBV5-8 ASSLWEETQY
TRBV9 ASSVVGGGYNEQF
TRBV11-2 ASSYTGAIREKLF
TRBV2 ATTSGYEQY
TRBV4-2 ASSNRGGFTDTQY